This T cell receptor beta chain is drawn from a study of Graves' ophthalmopathy and Graves' hyperthyroidism (dated by TCRdb to the late 2010s). Regarding the complete study: Peripheral blood was collected at initial diagnosis, before any treatment. In over 5 hyperthyroidism patients, the T-cell repertoire of thyroid tissue was compared with the T-cell repertoire of blood. To explore V-J signatures that separate ophthalmopathy from hyperthyroidism, a discovery set of about a hundred patients was enrolled, consisting of about 43 with ophthalmopathy and approximately 60 with stable hyperthyroidism. Following sample collection, hyperthyroidism patients were given methimazole at a starting dose of 30 mg daily, and ophthalmopathy patients were given high-dose intravenous methylprednisolone. The independent validation cohort included 18 to 20 hyperthyroidism patients plus 17 patients who later progressed from hyperthyroidism to ophthalmopathy. In total, 135 blood samples were TCR-sequenced: 43 ophthalmopathy, some 75 hyperthyroidism and approximately 17 hyperthyroidism-to-ophthalmopathy patients. TCR beta repertoire signatures were used to distinguish Graves' ophthalmopathy from Graves' hyperthyroidism and to predict progression to ophthalmopathy. The full study reports these points: In cross-validation, the 13-signature model distinguished ophthalmopathy from stable hyperthyroidism with 85% to 90% sensitivity and almost 83% specificity, and in the test set the corresponding values were about 80% and 75%. In validation, the model predicted ophthalmopathy progression with about 70% sensitivity and 72.22% specificity; roughly eleven predicted patients were CT-confirmed with GO in a median of around 6 months. Most of the expanded thyroid clonotypes with a frequency above 0.001 were also detected in blood, and it was suggested that the thyroid immune response may be reflected by blood repertoires. Sample size was not statistically predetermined, and group allocation was not concealed from the investigators.

As encoded in the germline V gene (reference sequence), CDR1 is DFQATT while CDR2 is SNEGSKA. The germline V end is reduced by 3 bases and the J end by 5 bases; junction bases left unmatched: 8. Reading from cysteine to phenylalanine, the CDR3 counts 14 amino acids. Only CDR3 DNA is held: 42 bases, read in frame from base 1. TCR beta CDR3 regions were amplified from RNA transcripts for repertoire sequencing. The first round was an RT-PCR using HTBI primers with the Qiagen OneStep RT-PCR kit, and this first round was followed by a second-round multiplex PCR, then size selection and purification. Sequencing of the libraries was carried out on an Illumina HiSeq2000 in paired-end mode with 100 bp reads. Per the authors' processing: Reads were processed with SOAPnuke, discarding reads with adapters, uncalled bases, mean Phred below 15, or no exact constant-primer or identifier match. High-quality paired reads were merged with COPE v1.2.5. Each unique nucleotide sequence was defined as a clonotype, and clonotypes were aligned to IMGT TRB V, D and J references with MiTCR v1.1. Analysis was restricted to V-J combinations with a frequency above 0.0001, which covered roughly 99% of repertoires. A TCR clonal expansion and chaos score per V-J combination was defined as the ratio of F50 clonal expansion to chaos observed in the TCRdist matrix. Features were reduced by Welch's t-statistics and random forest to around 14 V-J combinations, which fed a naive Bayes classifier. The Morisita-Horn index was used to measure how similar the thyroid and blood repertoires were. The raw public reads went through TCRdb reprocessing: fastp at Q25, MiXCR clone calling, in-frame beta chains kept. Rows are unified per CDR3 protein, each entry keeping the most common DNA and genes. These V and J calls rely on TCRdb rather than the paper's analysis. In this sample the table shows about 740,000 distinct CDR3 sequences, around 40% of which occur a single time. About 40% of the sample belongs to the ten largest clones.

For this clonotype: It has no known antigen specificity. Within one base of it there is no much larger clone, and no base qualities were kept.

Ophthalmopathy patients were characterized by moderately to severely active disease, a Clinical Activity Score of at least 3, a NOSPECS grade of at least 4, and a disease duration under 3 months. Patients with other autoimmune diseases, uncontrolled infections, pregnancy or lactation were excluded from the study. Clinical symptoms, serum thyroxine, TRAb, thyroid ultrasound and orbital computed tomography formed the basis of the diagnosis. Ficoll-Paque density gradient centrifugation was used to isolate PBMCs from about 10 ml of fresh peripheral blood. Trizol reagent was used to extract the total RNA, and its quality was then checked on an Agilent 2100 Bioanalyzer.

This receptor was identified in an adult man with Graves' ophthalmopathy. This sequence uses TRBV20-1 and TRBJ1-1, with 8 bases in between that match TRBD1. The sequencing input was peripheral blood. CDR3 protein: CSARAGGGGTEAFF. The sequenced DNA: TGCAGTGCTAGGGCAGGGGGCGGTGGGACTGAAGCTTTCTTT.